A selection of T cell receptor beta chains follows, all from one sample in a study of control samples from healthy donors and cancer patients. Clones were sequenced by immunoSEQ multiplex PCR, and TCRdb holds only the in-frame ones, with some missing. Among around 130,000 clones listed, 85% to 95% were seen once. The sequenced sample was PBMCs. The receptors come from a man aged 45 to 65 with head and neck cancer. Both conserved end residues are part of each CDR3. D genes are given only for firm matches. Clone size is given for some rows only: seen once, a few or many times, or a class if the clone is expanded.

abundance	v_gene	d_gene	j_gene	len	CDR3aa	CDR3nt
-	TRBV5-1	TRBD2	TRBJ2-5	14	CASSLLAGVETQYF	TGCGCCAGCAGCTTACTAGCGGGGGTGGAGACCCAGTACTTC
few	TRBV2	-	TRBJ1-6	16	CASRKRVDPFPSPLHF	TGTGCCAGCAGAAAGAGGGTCGACCCTTTCCCATCACCCCTCCACTTT
few	TRBV5-6	-	TRBJ1-6	15	CASSLGGAYNSPLHF	TGTGCCAGCAGCTTGGGAGGGGCCTATAATTCACCCCTCCACTTT
-	TRBV28	-	TRBJ1-2	15	CASSSGGQANYGYTF	TGTGCCAGCAGCTCCGGGGGACAAGCTAACTATGGCTACACCTTC
once	TRBV9	-	TRBJ1-2	12	CASSVEGRGYTF	TGTGCCAGCAGCGTAGAGGGTCGAGGCTACACCTTC
-	TRBV5-1	TRBD1	TRBJ1-4	15	CASSSSGTGNEKLFF	TGCGCCAGCAGCTCGTCCGGGACAGGGAATGAAAAACTGTTTTTT
-	TRBV3-1/TRBV3-2	TRBD1	TRBJ1-1	14	CASSREGQGGEAFF	TGTGCCAGCAGCCGAGAGGGGCAGGGGGGAGAAGCTTTCTTT
-	TRBV4-1	-	TRBJ1-5	14	CASSHPGGNQPQHF	TGCGCCAGCAGCCACCCGGGGGGGAATCAGCCCCAGCATTTT
-	TRBV2	-	TRBJ2-7	15	CASTNPYTISYGQYF	TGTGCCAGCACCAACCCCTACACGATATCCTACGGGCAGTACTTC
-	TRBV7-3	-	TRBJ1-1	15	CASSLEGGMNTEAFF	TGTGCCAGCAGCCTGGAGGGGGGAATGAACACTGAAGCTTTCTTT
once	TRBV5-4	-	TRBJ1-1	12	CASSQGFDRSLF	TGTGCCAGCAGCCAGGGGTTCGACCGGTCCTTATTT
-	TRBV7-2	TRBD2	TRBJ2-5	16	CASSLEGGGVRETQYF	TGTGCCAGCAGCTTAGAGGGCGGGGGGGTGCGAGAGACCCAGTACTTC
-	TRBV3-1/TRBV3-2	-	TRBJ1-6	14	CASGRTGPNSPLHF	TGTGCCAGCGGCCGAACGGGCCCTAATTCACCCCTCCACTTT
-	TRBV28	-	TRBJ1-5	16	CASSLRMGLSNQPQHF	TGTGCCAGCAGCTTACGGATGGGGCTAAGCAATCAGCCCCAGCATTTT
-	TRBV5-5	-	TRBJ1-3	15	CASSFDPGAGNTIYF	TGTGCCAGCAGCTTTGACCCAGGGGCTGGAAACACCATATATTTT
-	TRBV5-1	TRBD2	TRBJ2-2	16	CASSFRTSGQNGELFF	TGCGCCAGCAGCTTCCGGACTAGCGGGCAGAACGGGGAGCTGTTTTTT
-	TRBV30	-	TRBJ1-1	15	CAWSAGSSKETEAFF	TGTGCCTGGAGTGCGGGTAGCTCGAAGGAGACTGAAGCTTTCTTT
-	TRBV6-5	-	TRBJ2-5	15	CASSYSIAAQETQYF	TGTGCCAGCAGTTACTCGATCGCAGCACAAGAGACCCAGTACTTC
-	TRBV7-3	-	TRBJ2-5	14	CASSLSHGSETQYF	TGTGCCAGCAGCTTAAGTCACGGGTCGGAGACCCAGTACTTC
-	TRBV19	TRBD2	TRBJ2-2	23	CASSRDHHSRGRTSGENTGELFF	TGTGCCAGTAGCCGGGACCACCACTCCAGGGGGCGGACTAGCGGGGAGAACACCGGGGAGCTGTTTTTT
-	TRBV28	TRBD1	TRBJ2-7	15	CASRQGTGGRYEQYF	TGTGCCAGCAGGCAAGGGACAGGGGGCCGGTACGAGCAGTACTTC
-	TRBV19	TRBD1	TRBJ2-7	15	CASSIALGQSYEQYF	TGTGCCAGTAGTATAGCCCTGGGACAGTCCTACGAGCAGTACTTC
-	TRBV7-8	-	TRBJ1-2	11	CASSLAGGYTF	TGTGCCAGCAGCTTGGCAGGTGGCTACACCTTC
-	TRBV5-1	-	TRBJ1-6	15	CASSLEGVGIPPLHF	TGCGCCAGCAGCTTGGAGGGGGTGGGAATCCCACCCCTCCACTTT
-	TRBV28	TRBD1	TRBJ2-7	13	CASSIDRESEQYF	TGTGCCAGCAGTATCGACAGGGAAAGCGAGCAGTACTTC
-	TRBV6-5	-	TRBJ2-3	14	CASSYQVGTDTQYF	TGTGCCAGCAGTTACCAAGTGGGCACAGATACGCAGTATTTT
-	TRBV4-3	-	TRBJ1-1	11	CASRGRGEAFF	TGCGCCAGCAGAGGGCGGGGTGAAGCTTTCTTT
-	TRBV28	-	TRBJ1-1	13	CASSGDSYTEAFF	TGTGCCAGCAGTGGAGACAGTTACACTGAAGCTTTCTTT
-	TRBV30	TRBD2	TRBJ2-7	15	CAWSVSGAIRGEQYF	TGTGCCTGGAGTGTAAGCGGGGCGATCCGGGGGGAGCAGTACTTC
-	TRBV19	-	TRBJ2-7	15	CASSMGLGHLYEQYF	TGTGCCAGTAGTATGGGGTTAGGACACCTCTACGAGCAGTACTTC
-	TRBV28	-	TRBJ1-5	14	CASRQFYSNQPQHF	TGTGCCAGCAGACAGTTCTATAGCAATCAGCCCCAGCATTTT
-	TRBV9	TRBD2	TRBJ2-2	16	CASSPYSGGNTGELFF	TGTGCCAGCAGCCCATATAGCGGGGGTAACACCGGGGAGCTGTTTTTT